This T cell receptor beta chain was identified during a study of shared clonotypes between healthy human individuals. V dropped 4 bases and J dropped 4 bases, with 5 bases sitting between them. CDR3 length: 12 amino acids. Germline CDR1 reads SEHNR; CDR2 reads FQNEAQ (reference sequence). Libraries were prepared by immunoSEQ multiplex PCR; TCRdb keeps only in-frame clonotypes and omits some of them. The data contain some 1 million clones, approximately 70% of them singletons. The J gene is TRBJ2-1, the V gene TRBV7-9; no clear D gene. The specimen sequenced was memory CD4+ T cells sorted from blood. Subset described: CD45RA-negative fraction. This TCR was sampled from a young man in good health. CDR3 loop: CASSYRYNEQFF. CDR3 bases: TGTGCCAGCAGCTACAGATACAATGAGCAGTTCTTC.